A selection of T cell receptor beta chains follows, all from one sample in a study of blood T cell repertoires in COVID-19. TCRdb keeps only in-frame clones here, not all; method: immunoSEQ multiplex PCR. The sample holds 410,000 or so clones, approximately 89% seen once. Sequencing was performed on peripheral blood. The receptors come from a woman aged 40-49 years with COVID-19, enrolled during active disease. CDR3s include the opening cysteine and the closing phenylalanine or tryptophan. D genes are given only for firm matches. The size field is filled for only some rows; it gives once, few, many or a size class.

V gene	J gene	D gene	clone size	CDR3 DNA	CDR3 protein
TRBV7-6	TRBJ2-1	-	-	TGTGCCAGCAGCTTAGGTAGGGGGACGGAAAATGAGCAGTTCTTC	CASSLGRGTENEQFF
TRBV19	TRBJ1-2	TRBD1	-	TGTGCCAGTAGTGTGACCGGGACAGGTCTCAGCCCAATGAACTATGGCTACACCTTC	CASSVTGTGLSPMNYGYTF
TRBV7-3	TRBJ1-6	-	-	TGTGCCAGCAGCTTAACAGGCGGAATCAATTCACCCCTCCACTTT	CASSLTGGINSPLHF
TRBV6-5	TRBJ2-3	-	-	TGTGCCAGCAGTTACTATCGACGGCAGGGGACAGATACGCAGTATTTT	CASSYYRRQGTDTQYF
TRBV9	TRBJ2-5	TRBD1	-	TGTGCCAGCAGCGACCGGGACAGGGGATCCCAAGAGACCCAGTACTTC	CASSDRDRGSQETQYF
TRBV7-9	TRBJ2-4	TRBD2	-	TGTGCCAGCAGCTTCCCGACTAGCGGGAGGTTCGGGAACATTCAGTACTTC	CASSFPTSGRFGNIQYF
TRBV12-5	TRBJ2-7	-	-	TGTGCTAGTGGTTTCGAAGGGAGCATCCGCGAGCAGTACTTC	CASGFEGSIREQYF
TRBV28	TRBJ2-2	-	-	TGTGCCAGCAGCAGGACAGCACTCACCGGGGAGCTGTTTTTT	CASSRTALTGELFF
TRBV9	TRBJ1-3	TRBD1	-	TGTGCCAGCAGCGCCAGGGACAGCTCTGGAAACACCATATATTTT	CASSARDSSGNTIYF
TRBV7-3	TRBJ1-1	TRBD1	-	TGTGCCAGCAGCGTATCCGGGACAGGAAACACTGAAGCTTTCTTT	CASSVSGTGNTEAFF
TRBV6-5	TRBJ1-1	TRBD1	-	TGTGCCAGCAACAGGGGAAACACTGAAGCTTTCTTT	CASNRGNTEAFF
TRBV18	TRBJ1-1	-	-	TGTGCCAGCTCACCAAACCCCGGGGTGACTGAAGCTTTCTTT	CASSPNPGVTEAFF
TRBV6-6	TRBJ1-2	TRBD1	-	TGTGCCAGCAGTTACTTCGAACAGGGGAAATCTGACGGCTACACCTTC	CASSYFEQGKSDGYTF
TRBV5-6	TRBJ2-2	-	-	TGTGCCAGCAGCTTGGGGGGCGGCACCGGGGAGCTGTTTTTT	CASSLGGGTGELFF
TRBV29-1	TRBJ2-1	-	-	TGCAGCGTAAGGAGGGGAAGGGATGAGCAGTTCTTC	CSVRRGRDEQFF
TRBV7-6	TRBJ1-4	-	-	TGTGCCAGCAGCTTAGTTCTTAGCGGAGCAACTAATGAAAAACTGTTTTTT	CASSLVLSGATNEKLFF
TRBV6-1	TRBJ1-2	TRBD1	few	TGTGCCAGCAGTGAAGTCCCGGGACAGGGGACCTACACCTTC	CASSEVPGQGTYTF
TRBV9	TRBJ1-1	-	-	TGTGCCAGCAGCGTAGAACGTCAGTGGAACACTGAAGCTTTCTTT	CASSVERQWNTEAFF
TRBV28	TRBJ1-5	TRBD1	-	TGTGCCAGCAGTTCCTACAGGGGGCACCAGCCCCAGCATTTT	CASSSYRGHQPQHF
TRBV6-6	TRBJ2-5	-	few	TGTGCCAGCAGTTCCGGAGACAGGACCCAGTACTTC	CASSSGDRTQYF
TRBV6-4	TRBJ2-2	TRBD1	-	TGTGCCAGCAGTAGAGAGGGACAGGGCCAAGGGGAGCTGTTTTTT	CASSREGQGQGELFF
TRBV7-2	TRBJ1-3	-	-	TGTGCCAGCAGCTTATTTAGAGGGTCTGGAAACACCATATATTTT	CASSLFRGSGNTIYF
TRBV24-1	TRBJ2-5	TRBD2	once	TGTGCCACCAGTGACCCGCTAGCGGGGGGGAGGGAGACCCAGTACTTC	CATSDPLAGGRETQYF
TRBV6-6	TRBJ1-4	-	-	TGTGCCAGCCTAAGGGGCAGGGGAAATGAAAAACTGTTTTTT	CASLRGRGNEKLFF
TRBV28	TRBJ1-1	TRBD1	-	TGTGCCAGCAACGGACCGGGACAGGGAGGCACTGAAGCTTTCTTT	CASNGPGQGGTEAFF
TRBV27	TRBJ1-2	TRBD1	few	TGTGCCAGCAGTATGATGGGATTAAGTGACAGGGCTAAGGGCTACACCTTC	CASSMMGLSDRAKGYTF
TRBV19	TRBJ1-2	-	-	TGTGCCAGTAGTATTGGGACTTTGGGGTTCGACTATGGCTACACCTTC	CASSIGTLGFDYGYTF
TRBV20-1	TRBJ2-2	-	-	TGCAGTGCTAGTAGCGGACTAAACACCGGGGAGCTGTTTTTT	CSASSGLNTGELFF
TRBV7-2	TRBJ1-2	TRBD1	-	TGTGCCAGCAGCTTATCCCCAGGGGGCCGAAAGAAGGATGGCTACACCTTC	CASSLSPGGRKKDGYTF
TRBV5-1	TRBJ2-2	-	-	TGCGCCAGCAGCATTGGGACAACAACCGGGGAGCTGTTTTTT	CASSIGTTTGELFF
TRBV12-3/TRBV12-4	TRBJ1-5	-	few	TGTGCCAGCAGTTCCTACCCACGGCCCCAGCATTTT	CASSSYPRPQHF
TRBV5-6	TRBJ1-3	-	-	TGTGCCAGCAGCTCCTTGAGGGTTGGAGTAGGAAACACCATATATTTT	CASSSLRVGVGNTIYF
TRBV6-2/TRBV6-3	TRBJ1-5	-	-	TGTGCCAGCAGTTACTCGGGGCAGTTCGTTAGCAATCAGCCCCAGCATTTT	CASSYSGQFVSNQPQHF
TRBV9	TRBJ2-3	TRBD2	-	TGTGCCAGCAGCGCGGAGATCGGGACTAGCGGCTACACAGATACGCAGTATTTT	CASSAEIGTSGYTDTQYF
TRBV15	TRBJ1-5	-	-	TGTGCCACCAGCAGAGATGGACCAGGGATTCATCAGCCCCAGCATTTT	CATSRDGPGIHQPQHF
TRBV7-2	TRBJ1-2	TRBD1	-	TGTGCCAGCAGCCCCTCAATCGGGGGGCAGGGGGCCGGTTATGGCTACACCTTC	CASSPSIGGQGAGYGYTF
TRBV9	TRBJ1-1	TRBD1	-	TGTGCCAGCAGCCCTCGACAGGGGGCACTGAACACTGAAGCTTTCTTT	CASSPRQGALNTEAFF
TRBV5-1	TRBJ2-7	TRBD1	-	TGCGCCAGCAGCTTGGGCCCGACAGGGCCCTACGAGCAGTACTTC	CASSLGPTGPYEQYF
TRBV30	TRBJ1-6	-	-	TGTGCCTGGGGCTCTGGGCAGGGTGGTAATTCACCCCTCCACTTT	CAWGSGQGGNSPLHF
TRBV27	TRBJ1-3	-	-	TGTGCCAGCAGTTCGTCCGGAGTTTCTGGAAACACCATATATTTT	CASSSSGVSGNTIYF
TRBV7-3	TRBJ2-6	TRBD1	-	TGTGCCAGCAGCTTAGGACAGGGGGATTCTGGGGCCAACGTCCTGACTTTC	CASSLGQGDSGANVLTF
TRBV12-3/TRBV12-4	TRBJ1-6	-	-	TGTGCCAGCAGTCCAGATAATTCACCCCTCCACTTT	CASSPDNSPLHF
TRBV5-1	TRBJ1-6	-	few	TGCGCCAGCAGCTTGGCTGGGGCAGGGAATTCACCCCTCCACTTT	CASSLAGAGNSPLHF
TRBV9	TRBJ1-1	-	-	TGTGCCAGCAGCGGCCAGGTTTTTACTGAAGCTTTCTTT	CASSGQVFTEAFF
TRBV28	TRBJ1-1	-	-	TGTGCCAGCGACGGGACTGGAGGTCTCATAGGAGCTTTCTTT	CASDGTGGLIGAFF
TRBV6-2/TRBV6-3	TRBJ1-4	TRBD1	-	TGTGCCAGCAGTTACAGGGGGCTAGAAGAAAAACTGTTTTTT	CASSYRGLEEKLFF
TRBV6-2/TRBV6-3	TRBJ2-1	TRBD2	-	TGTGCCAGCAGCCCGTTTAGCGGGGAATACAATGAGCAGTTCTTC	CASSPFSGEYNEQFF
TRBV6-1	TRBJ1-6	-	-	TGTGCCAGCAGTGAATACCGGCAGGGGTATTCACCCCTCCACTTT	CASSEYRQGYSPLHF
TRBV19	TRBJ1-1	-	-	TGTGCCAGTAGTGCCGTGGGAGGGTGGACTGAAGCTTTCTTT	CASSAVGGWTEAFF
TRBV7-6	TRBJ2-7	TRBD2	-	TGTGCCAGCAGCATAGGGGGACTAGCGCACCCCTACGAGCAGTACTTC	CASSIGGLAHPYEQYF
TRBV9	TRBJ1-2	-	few	TGTGCCAGCAGCGTAGAAGGGCGGGATGGCTACACCTTC	CASSVEGRDGYTF
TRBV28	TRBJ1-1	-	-	TGTGCCAGCATCCTACAGGGCACTGAAGCTTTCTTT	CASILQGTEAFF
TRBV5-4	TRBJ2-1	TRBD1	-	TGTGCCAGCAGCAAGGACAGGGGCAATGAGCAGTTCTTC	CASSKDRGNEQFF
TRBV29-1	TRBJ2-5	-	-	TGCAGCGTTGAAGATCTACCTCAGGGGCCAGAGACCCAGTACTTC	CSVEDLPQGPETQYF
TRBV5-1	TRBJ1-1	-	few	TGCGCCAGCAGCTTTAAGGGGGAGCTGGGAGCTTTCTTT	CASSFKGELGAFF